This TCR beta chain came from a study of T cells in Graves' hyperthyroidism and ophthalmopathy. General observations from the study: By a 13 V-J model, ophthalmopathy was set apart from stable hyperthyroidism. In validation, the model predicted ophthalmopathy. These predictions came a median approximately 6.5 months before onset.

Amplified TCR beta CDR3 regions derived from RNA transcripts. A first-round RT-PCR of the TCR CDR3 used the HTBI primer set. TCRdb re-analysed the multiplex PCR reads in MiXCR, keeping a single row per CDR3 protein. The sample shows 500,000 to 550,000 distinct CDR3 sequences, 20% of them seen only once. This clonotype was seen only a few times. Its antigen is unknown. With a much larger clone just one base away, this may be a read error. With duration under 3 months, ophthalmopathy was active: Clinical Activity Score at least 3, NOSPECS at least 4. Material for sequencing was blood. This receptor was obtained from a middle-aged man with Graves' ophthalmopathy.

The CDR3, as DNA: TGTGCCAGCAGCTTAGGTCTAGCGGGACCCTCGAATGAGCAGTTCTTC. This translates into CASSLGLAGPSNEQFF. The chain couples TRBV11-1 to TRBJ2-1, with 9 bases fitting TRBD2. Per the germline V gene, CDR1 is SGHAT and CDR2 is FQDESV (reference sequence). The CDR3 is 16 residues long. V trimming: 1 base; J trimming: 7 bases; junction bases outside the gene matches: 8.